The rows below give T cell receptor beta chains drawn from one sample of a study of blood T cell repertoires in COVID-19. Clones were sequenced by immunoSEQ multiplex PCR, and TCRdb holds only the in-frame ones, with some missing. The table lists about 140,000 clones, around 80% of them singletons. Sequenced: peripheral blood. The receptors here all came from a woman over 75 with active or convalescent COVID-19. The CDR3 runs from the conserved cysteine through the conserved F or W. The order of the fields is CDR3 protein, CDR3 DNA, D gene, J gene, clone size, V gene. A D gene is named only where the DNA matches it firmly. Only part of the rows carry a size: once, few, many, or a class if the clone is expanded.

CDR3 protein: CASSLAVNTEAFF
CDR3 DNA: TGCGCCAGCAGCTTGGCCGTGAACACTGAAGCTTTCTTT
D gene: -
J gene: TRBJ1-1
clone size: -
V gene: TRBV5-1

CDR3 protein: CASSLGTSGGAVGETQYF
CDR3 DNA: TGCGCCAGCAGCCTCGGGACTAGCGGGGGGGCGGTCGGAGAGACCCAGTACTTC
D gene: TRBD2
J gene: TRBJ2-5
clone size: -
V gene: TRBV4-1

CDR3 protein: CASVPSGTTGELFF
CDR3 DNA: TGTGCCAGCGTGCCTAGCGGAACCACCGGGGAGCTGTTTTTT
D gene: TRBD2
J gene: TRBJ2-2
clone size: -
V gene: TRBV6-5

CDR3 protein: CASSLQSGRGNSPLHF
CDR3 DNA: TGTGCCAGCAGTTTACAATCTGGCAGGGGGAATTCACCCCTCCACTTT
D gene: TRBD1
J gene: TRBJ1-6
clone size: few
V gene: TRBV27

CDR3 protein: CASSQQGTLNYGYTF
CDR3 DNA: TGTGCCAGCAGCCAACAGGGGACCCTCAACTATGGCTACACCTTC
D gene: -
J gene: TRBJ1-2
clone size: -
V gene: TRBV3-1/TRBV3-2

CDR3 protein: CASSPGRGAYNNEQFF
CDR3 DNA: TGCGCCAGCAGCCCGGGTCGGGGGGCTTACAACAATGAGCAGTTCTTC
D gene: -
J gene: TRBJ2-1
clone size: -
V gene: TRBV5-1

CDR3 protein: CAISATTADNSPLHF
CDR3 DNA: TGTGCCATCAGTGCCACCACAGCTGATAATTCACCCCTCCACTTT
D gene: -
J gene: TRBJ1-6
clone size: -
V gene: TRBV10-3

CDR3 protein: CASSYRQRTEAFF
CDR3 DNA: TGTGCCAGCAGTTACCGACAGAGAACTGAAGCTTTCTTT
D gene: -
J gene: TRBJ1-1
clone size: -
V gene: TRBV12-3/TRBV12-4

CDR3 protein: CASNIGEGTNSPLHF
CDR3 DNA: TGTGCCAGCAATATAGGAGAGGGTACTAATTCACCCCTCCACTTT
D gene: -
J gene: TRBJ1-6
clone size: -
V gene: TRBV28

CDR3 protein: CASSPGLVLAGVNEQFF
CDR3 DNA: TGTGCCAGCAGCCCGGGTTTAGTACTAGCGGGGGTGAATGAGCAGTTCTTC
D gene: TRBD2
J gene: TRBJ2-1
clone size: -
V gene: TRBV4-2

CDR3 protein: CASSYSNREEAFF
CDR3 DNA: TGTGCCAGCAGTTACTCGAACAGGGAAGAAGCTTTCTTT
D gene: -
J gene: TRBJ1-1
clone size: -
V gene: TRBV6-5

CDR3 protein: CASSPGQYSNQPQHF
CDR3 DNA: TGTGCCAGCAGCCCAGGACAGTATAGCAATCAGCCCCAGCATTTT
D gene: -
J gene: TRBJ1-5
clone size: -
V gene: TRBV7-9